Listed below are T cell receptor beta chains from one sample, sequenced in a study of T cell changes during pregnancy in multiple sclerosis. Assay used: immunoSEQ multiplex PCR; TCRdb lists only in-frame clones, some missing. The sample includes some 30,000 clones, roughly 90% of them seen just once. Here the sequenced sample was CD8+ T cells from peripheral blood mononuclear cells, taken after pregnancy. These receptors were obtained from a female donor with multiple sclerosis, enrolled in a pregnancy study. CDR3s include the opening cysteine and the closing phenylalanine or tryptophan. Each record gives: V gene, J gene, clone size, D gene, CDR3 protein, CDR3 DNA. The D gene is left open where the match is weak. Clone size is stated in some rows and not others, as once, few, many or a class when expanded.

v_call: TRBV4-3
j_call: TRBJ2-3
clone_size: -
d_call: -
cdr3_aa: CASSQYPLGTDTQYF
cdr3_nt: TGCGCCAGCAGCCAATACCCACTCGGCACAGATACGCAGTATTTT

v_call: TRBV15
j_call: TRBJ1-1
clone_size: once
d_call: -
cdr3_aa: CATSNTGYSREAFF
cdr3_nt: TGTGCCACCAGCAATACAGGTTATTCGCGTGAAGCTTTCTTT

v_call: TRBV9
j_call: TRBJ1-2
clone_size: -
d_call: -
cdr3_aa: CASSGGQGTFYGYTF
cdr3_nt: TGTGCCAGCAGCGGGGGGCAGGGAACGTTCTATGGCTACACCTTC

v_call: TRBV6-1
j_call: TRBJ2-7
clone_size: -
d_call: TRBD1
cdr3_aa: CASSVWTLTGDYEQYF
cdr3_nt: TGTGCCAGCAGTGTCTGGACCTTGACAGGGGACTACGAGCAGTACTTC

v_call: TRBV11-2
j_call: TRBJ1-5
clone_size: -
d_call: -
cdr3_aa: CASSLDMWAADQPQHF
cdr3_nt: TGTGCCAGCAGCTTAGATATGTGGGCAGCAGATCAGCCCCAGCATTTT

v_call: TRBV6-1
j_call: TRBJ2-2
clone_size: -
d_call: TRBD2
cdr3_aa: CASRLAGDSAGELFF
cdr3_nt: TGTGCCAGCAGACTAGCGGGAGATTCGGCCGGGGAGCTGTTTTTT

v_call: TRBV7-9
j_call: TRBJ2-1
clone_size: -
d_call: TRBD2
cdr3_aa: CASSDLAGIYNEQFF
cdr3_nt: TGTGCCAGCAGCGATCTAGCGGGGATCTACAATGAGCAGTTCTTC

v_call: TRBV11-2
j_call: TRBJ2-1
clone_size: -
d_call: -
cdr3_aa: CASSLGTHNEQFF
cdr3_nt: TGTGCCAGCAGCTTAGGGACTCACAATGAGCAGTTCTTC

v_call: TRBV2
j_call: TRBJ1-1
clone_size: -
d_call: -
cdr3_aa: CASGRGHKNTEAFF
cdr3_nt: TGTGCCAGCGGAAGGGGACACAAGAACACTGAAGCTTTCTTT

v_call: TRBV7-9
j_call: TRBJ1-3
clone_size: -
d_call: TRBD1
cdr3_aa: CASSFQTGYSGNTIYF
cdr3_nt: TGTGCCAGCAGCTTCCAGACAGGGTATAGTGGAAACACCATATATTTT

v_call: TRBV18
j_call: TRBJ2-1
clone_size: -
d_call: TRBD2
cdr3_aa: CASSPQYRTSFDEQFF
cdr3_nt: TGTGCCAGCTCACCACAATACCGGACTAGTTTCGATGAGCAGTTCTTC

v_call: TRBV7-9
j_call: TRBJ1-1
clone_size: -
d_call: TRBD1
cdr3_aa: CASSSTGGSTEAFF
cdr3_nt: TGTGCCAGCAGCTCCACAGGGGGCAGTACTGAAGCTTTCTTT

v_call: TRBV2
j_call: TRBJ2-6
clone_size: -
d_call: -
cdr3_aa: CASSYRPGANVLTF
cdr3_nt: TGTGCCAGCAGTTACAGACCTGGGGCCAACGTCCTGACTTTC

v_call: TRBV10-2
j_call: TRBJ2-1
clone_size: -
d_call: TRBD1
cdr3_aa: CASSQIQGVGSYNEQFF
cdr3_nt: TGCGCCAGCAGTCAGATCCAGGGGGTTGGCTCCTACAATGAGCAGTTCTTC

v_call: TRBV4-3
j_call: TRBJ1-2
clone_size: -
d_call: -
cdr3_aa: CASRGAGERGYTF
cdr3_nt: TGCGCCAGCAGGGGGGCAGGAGAAAGGGGCTACACCTTC

v_call: TRBV28
j_call: TRBJ2-7
clone_size: once
d_call: -
cdr3_aa: CASSPGDMNEQYF
cdr3_nt: TGTGCCAGCAGCCCCGGGGATATGAACGAGCAGTACTTC

v_call: TRBV27
j_call: TRBJ1-1
clone_size: -
d_call: -
cdr3_aa: CASSFSAPNAEAFF
cdr3_nt: TGTGCCAGCAGTTTCAGCGCCCCGAACGCTGAAGCTTTCTTT

v_call: TRBV10-3
j_call: TRBJ1-4
clone_size: -
d_call: -
cdr3_aa: CAITSAPNEKLFF
cdr3_nt: TGTGCCATCACCAGCGCACCCAATGAAAAACTGTTTTTT

v_call: TRBV28
j_call: TRBJ2-1
clone_size: -
d_call: TRBD2
cdr3_aa: CASSPPGLAGVDEQFF
cdr3_nt: TGTGCCAGCAGTCCTCCGGGACTAGCGGGAGTCGATGAGCAGTTCTTC

v_call: TRBV11-2
j_call: TRBJ1-2
clone_size: once
d_call: -
cdr3_aa: CASSSDRNYGYTF
cdr3_nt: TGTGCCAGCAGCTCCGACAGGAACTATGGCTACACCTTC

v_call: TRBV6-5
j_call: TRBJ2-7
clone_size: -
d_call: -
cdr3_aa: CASSYGGSASYEQYF
cdr3_nt: TGTGCCAGCAGTTACGGGGGCAGTGCGTCCTACGAGCAGTACTTC

v_call: TRBV27
j_call: TRBJ2-7
clone_size: -
d_call: -
cdr3_aa: CASSSGTVLDEQYF
cdr3_nt: TGTGCCAGCAGCTCCGGGACTGTGTTGGACGAGCAGTACTTC

v_call: TRBV27
j_call: TRBJ1-2
clone_size: -
d_call: -
cdr3_aa: CASSLSADQGSGYTF
cdr3_nt: TGTGCCAGCAGTTTATCGGCGGATCAGGGCTCTGGCTACACCTTC

v_call: TRBV27
j_call: TRBJ1-1
clone_size: once
d_call: -
cdr3_aa: CASSLGGVGTEAFF
cdr3_nt: TGTGCCAGCAGTTTAGGAGGGGTGGGAACTGAAGCTTTCTTT

v_call: TRBV15
j_call: TRBJ2-6
clone_size: -
d_call: -
cdr3_aa: CATSDRGSGANVLTF
cdr3_nt: TGTGCCACCAGCGACAGAGGCTCTGGGGCCAACGTCCTGACTTTC

v_call: TRBV4-3
j_call: TRBJ2-3
clone_size: -
d_call: -
cdr3_aa: CASSQDLSYTQYF
cdr3_nt: TGCGCCAGCAGCCAAGATCTGTCGTATACGCAGTATTTT

v_call: TRBV19
j_call: TRBJ1-4
clone_size: many
d_call: TRBD1
cdr3_aa: CASSIGGQGSEKLFF
cdr3_nt: TGTGCCAGTAGTATAGGGGGACAGGGATCCGAAAAACTGTTTTTT

v_call: TRBV4-2
j_call: TRBJ2-7
clone_size: -
d_call: TRBD2
cdr3_aa: CASSQDGGAGGYEQYF
cdr3_nt: TGTGCCAGCAGCCAAGATGGGGGAGCGGGAGGGTACGAGCAGTACTTC

v_call: TRBV19
j_call: TRBJ1-4
clone_size: -
d_call: -
cdr3_aa: CASSMTVDEKLFF
cdr3_nt: TGTGCCAGTAGTATGACAGTGGATGAAAAACTGTTTTTT

v_call: TRBV6-4
j_call: TRBJ2-1
clone_size: -
d_call: TRBD2
cdr3_aa: CASSDGEGEQFF
cdr3_nt: TGTGCCAGCAGTGACGGGGAGGGGGAGCAGTTCTTC

v_call: TRBV6-4
j_call: TRBJ2-1
clone_size: -
d_call: TRBD2
cdr3_aa: CASSVAGGSSYNEQFF
cdr3_nt: TGTGCCAGCAGTGTAGCGGGAGGAAGCTCCTACAATGAGCAGTTCTTC

v_call: TRBV18
j_call: TRBJ2-2
clone_size: -
d_call: TRBD1
cdr3_aa: CASSPSTGGNTGELFF
cdr3_nt: TGTGCCAGCTCACCCTCGACAGGGGGAAACACCGGGGAGCTGTTTTTT

v_call: TRBV7-9
j_call: TRBJ2-2
clone_size: -
d_call: -
cdr3_aa: CASSLASQTNTGELFF
cdr3_nt: TGTGCCAGCAGCTTAGCTTCTCAGACGAACACCGGGGAGCTGTTTTTT

v_call: TRBV5-1
j_call: TRBJ2-1
clone_size: once
d_call: TRBD2
cdr3_aa: CASSVLAGGQFF
cdr3_nt: TGCGCCAGCAGCGTACTAGCGGGAGGGCAGTTCTTC

v_call: TRBV10-3
j_call: TRBJ2-1
clone_size: -
d_call: -
cdr3_aa: CAISESGRTAYNEQFF
cdr3_nt: TGTGCCATCAGTGAGTCGGGGAGGACCGCTTACAATGAGCAGTTCTTC

v_call: TRBV27
j_call: TRBJ2-1
clone_size: -
d_call: TRBD2
cdr3_aa: CASSPYSGREQFF
cdr3_nt: TGTGCCAGCAGTCCCTATAGCGGGAGGGAGCAGTTCTTC

v_call: TRBV27
j_call: TRBJ2-1
clone_size: -
d_call: TRBD2
cdr3_aa: CASSRALAGVDEQFF
cdr3_nt: TGTGCCAGCAGTAGGGCACTAGCGGGAGTCGATGAGCAGTTCTTC

v_call: TRBV27
j_call: TRBJ2-7
clone_size: -
d_call: TRBD1
cdr3_aa: CASSSGGAYEQYF
cdr3_nt: TGTGCCAGCAGTTCAGGGGGCGCCTACGAGCAGTACTTC

v_call: TRBV4-3
j_call: TRBJ2-3
clone_size: -
d_call: -
cdr3_aa: CASSPRQPDTQYF
cdr3_nt: TGCGCCAGCAGCCCACGACAGCCTGATACGCAGTATTTT

v_call: TRBV27
j_call: TRBJ1-5
clone_size: -
d_call: -
cdr3_aa: CASSSGLGGNQPQHF
cdr3_nt: TGTGCCAGCAGTTCGGGACTCGGCGGCAATCAGCCCCAGCATTTT

v_call: TRBV19
j_call: TRBJ1-1
clone_size: -
d_call: TRBD1
cdr3_aa: CASSTRQGTSFNTEAFF
cdr3_nt: TGTGCCAGTAGCACACGACAGGGGACATCATTTAACACTGAAGCTTTCTTT

v_call: TRBV14
j_call: TRBJ2-7
clone_size: -
d_call: TRBD2
cdr3_aa: CASSPQPLAGGYEQYF
cdr3_nt: TGTGCCAGCAGCCCCCAGCCTCTAGCGGGGGGCTACGAGCAGTACTTC

v_call: TRBV11-2
j_call: TRBJ2-1
clone_size: -
d_call: TRBD2
cdr3_aa: CASRPSGGLEQFF
cdr3_nt: TGTGCCAGCCGACCCTCGGGGGGGCTTGAGCAGTTCTTC

v_call: TRBV28
j_call: TRBJ2-7
clone_size: -
d_call: -
cdr3_aa: CASSLYYEQYF
cdr3_nt: TGTGCCAGCAGTCTCTATTACGAGCAGTACTTC

v_call: TRBV15
j_call: TRBJ2-2
clone_size: -
d_call: -
cdr3_aa: CATSRDLTAFGELFF
cdr3_nt: TGTGCCACCAGCAGAGATCTGACAGCTTTCGGGGAGCTGTTTTTT

v_call: TRBV13
j_call: TRBJ2-2
clone_size: once
d_call: TRBD2
cdr3_aa: CNAGVNTGELFF
cdr3_nt: TGTAACGCGGGGGTAAACACCGGGGAGCTGTTTTTT

v_call: TRBV4-3
j_call: TRBJ1-1
clone_size: few
d_call: -
cdr3_aa: CASSQDPGIMNTEAFF
cdr3_nt: TGCGCCAGCAGCCAAGATCCAGGAATCATGAACACTGAAGCTTTCTTT

v_call: TRBV9
j_call: TRBJ1-2
clone_size: -
d_call: TRBD1
cdr3_aa: CASSIRQGEDYGYTF
cdr3_nt: TGTGCCAGCAGCATCCGACAGGGGGAGGACTATGGCTACACCTTC